The 10 T cell receptor beta chains presented below share a single source sample, sequenced in a study of shared clonotypes between healthy human individuals. The method was immunoSEQ multiplex PCR; TCRdb's version includes in-frame clones alone and lacks a portion of them. The repertoire includes about 1.1 million clones, approximately 80% of them detected once, and 0.85% to 1% sits in the top ten. Material for sequencing was memory CD4+ T cells from PBMCs. Specified subset: CD45RA-negative fraction. The receptors here all came from a man between 18 and 29 years old in good health. Some clones in this sample may be carry-over from other donors' samples.

The chain is built from TRBV7-9 and TRBJ1-4; D unclear. Germline CDR1 reads SEHNR; CDR2 reads FQNEAQ (reference sequence). The CDR3 loop spans 13 amino acids. V gave up 6 bases and J gave up 5 bases, with 10 bases separating them. As DNA, the CDR3 is TGTGCCAGCAGGCGTGCACAGAATGAAAAACTGTTTTTT. It is translated as CASRRAQNEKLFF. Complete variable domain (other parts from reference TRBV7-9 and TRBJ1-4): DTGVSQNPRHKITKRGQNVTFRCDPISEHNRLYWYRQTLGQGPEFLTYFQNEAQLEKSRLLSDRFSAERPKGSFSTLEIQRTEQGDSAMYLCASRRAQNEKLFFGSGTQLSVL.

This chain joins TRBV10-1 and TRBJ1-1, with 8 bases fitting TRBD1. V shed 7 bases and J 1 base; nucleotides not matched to a gene: 2. CDR1 and CDR2 from the germline V gene are WNHNN and SYGVQD (reference sequence). The CDR3 contains 13 residues. The CDR3 sequence is CASTRGPNTEAFF. The CDR3 DNA is TGCGCCAGCACCAGGGGGCCGAACACTGAAGCTTTCTTT.

This clone was detected only a few times. The chain carries TRBV28 and TRBJ1-2, with D possibly TRBD1 on 6 matching bases. V was cut by 9 bases and J by 3 bases, with 14 bases left in between. CDR3 length equals 13 residues. Per the germline V gene, CDR1 is MDHEN and CDR2 is SYDVKM. The CDR3 sequence: CASSQGSDYGYTF. The CDR3 DNA reads TGTGCCAGTTCACAGGGCTCGGACTATGGCTACACCTTC.

J is TRBJ2-3 and V is TRBV9; TRBD2 aligns across 12 bases. Per the germline V gene, CDR1 is SGDLS and CDR2 is YYNGEE. This CDR3 has 17 residues. V was pared by 0 bases and J by 3 bases, with 5 bases of the junction left unmatched. The CDR3 bases are TGTGCCAGCAGCGTAGGGGCCGGGACTAGCGGGACAGATACGCAGTATTTT. Residues: CASSVGAGTSGTDTQYF.

V and J are TRBV6-5 and TRBJ2-1; 8 positions match TRBD2. V lost 8 bases and J lost 5; bases outside the gene matches: 11. The CDR3 loop spans 15 amino acids. Germline V lookup: CDR1 MNHEY, CDR2 SVGAGI. The CDR3 nucleotides read TGTGCCAGCCGGCGAGACGGGACTAGAAACAATGAGCAGTTCTTC. Its protein product is CASRRDGTRNNEQFF.

This clone was counted once. The chain joins TRBV28 to TRBJ2-3; D unresolved. Per the germline V gene, CDR1 is MDHEN and CDR2 is SYDVKM. CDR3 length: 14 residues. V gave up 6 bases and J gave up 1 base, with 11 bases separating them. The CDR3 reads CASSLTRRTDTQYF. The CDR3 DNA reads TGTGCCAGCAGCCTTACTCGACGCACAGATACGCAGTATTTT.

CDR3 loop: CASSPPTDRSYNEQFF. Here the CDR3 DNA reads TGTGCCAGCTCACCACCAACAGACAGGTCCTACAATGAGCAGTTCTTC. The rearrangement uses TRBV18 and TRBJ2-1; D may be TRBD1 (6 bases). The CDR3 covers 16 residues. Germline loops: CDR1 KGHSH, CDR2 LQKENI. Between the trimmed V and J ends, which lost 0 bases and 1 base, there was a span of 10 bases.

In its sample, this clone was seen once. The sample has other DNA sequences that encode this CDR3 too. The chain uses TRBV11-2 and TRBJ1-4, with D perhaps matching TRBD1 (5 bases). Trimming left V 1 base short and J 8 bases short, with 5 bases between. This CDR3 is built from 12 residues. In germline, CDR1 is SGHAT, CDR2 FQNNGV. CDR3 loop: CASSLGGEKLFF. The CDR3 DNA reads TGTGCCAGCAGCTTAGGGGGGGAAAAACTGTTTTTT.

The table lists this clone with a count of one. This sequence joins TRBV21-1 and TRBJ2-2; the table names TRBD1, a call not compared with the DNA. TRBV21-1 represents a pseudogene. The CDR3 has 16 residues. In nucleotides, the CDR3 is TGTGCCAGCAGCCAGGGACAGGGGGCTTGGACCGGGGAGCTGTTTTTT. Translation gives CASSQGQGAWTGELFF.

V and J are TRBV28 and TRBJ2-7, with D perhaps matching TRBD1 (5 bases). The CDR3 covers 16 residues. The germline V gene has CDR1 MDHEN and CDR2 SYDVKM. Between the trimmed V and J ends, which lost 2 bases and 1 base, there was a span of 15 bases. The CDR3 sequence: CASSLDQQVTSYEQYF. The DNA for the CDR3 is TGTGCCAGCAGTTTAGACCAACAGGTTACGTCCTACGAGCAGTACTTC.